One sample yielded the 24 T cell receptor beta chains listed below, sequenced in a study of PD-1 blockade in classical Hodgkin lymphoma (dated by TCRdb to the early 2020s). The time point label corresponds to: cycle 4 day 1 (C4D1), after less than 7 weeks of nivolumab. Every trial patient had relapsed following autologous stem cell transplantation, and prior brentuximab vedotin exposure was what differed among cohorts A, B and C. The library was generated by the immunoSEQ multiplex PCR assay. The immuneACCESS repertoire file appears here via TCRdb, limited to in-frame rearrangements. These files lack a portion of the clones; in checked studies, under half of the deficit traces to unresolved V genes, and the cause of the others is not known. The sample yields some 86,000 clones; approximately 90% were counted once. Together, the top ten hold roughly 3% of the sample. Sequences were derived from peripheral blood mononuclear cells (PBMCs), sampled before the fourth cycle of nivolumab. The receptors were gathered from a human donor with classical Hodgkin lymphoma.

The V call is TRBV6-5, the J call TRBJ1-2; a possible D gene is TRBD1 (6 bases). The V gene's germline CDR1 is MNHEY and CDR2 SVGAGI. The V gene lost 8 bases and the J gene lost 6 bases, with 16 bases spanning the gap. The CDR3 length is 13 residues. The CDR3: CASVRGGQNGYTF. The DNA for the CDR3 is TGTGCCAGCGTCCGGGGGGGGCAGAATGGCTACACCTTC.

This clone was recorded a few times. V usage is TRBV6-5 and J usage is TRBJ1-5; 9 bases map to TRBD1. Germline V gene lookup returns CDR1 MNHEY and CDR2 SVGAGI. The CDR3 totals 15 residues. The junction had 6 bases not matched to a gene; V was cut back by 0 bases and J by 9 bases. The CDR3 region is CASSYSRTGERPQHF. CDR3 in DNA: TGTGCCAGCAGTTACTCACGGACAGGGGAAAGGCCCCAGCATTTT.

The V call is TRBV11-2, the J call TRBJ1-3, with D unresolved. The germline CDR1 and CDR2 sequences are SGHAT and FQNNGV. The V end was cut by 4 bases, the J end by 0 bases, with 19 bases between. CDR3 length equals 18 residues. DNA for the CDR3: TGTGCCAGCAGCTCACCAACCTCCGCCCGGCACTCTGGAAACACCATATATTTT. Its translation is CASSSPTSARHSGNTIYF.

The CDR3 region has the DNA TGTGCCAGTAGTATAAATAGGGGCCCCCCCAGAGAGACCCAGTACTTC. It is translated as CASSINRGPPRETQYF. The chain carries TRBV19 and TRBJ2-5; possible D gene TRBD1, 5 bases. The CDR3 spans 16 residues. V was cut by 2 bases and J by 4 bases, with 17 bases left in between. From germline, CDR1 is LNHDA and CDR2 SQIVND (reference sequence).

A single count supports this clone. This sequence joins TRBV9 and TRBJ2-1, with 8 bases matching TRBD2. This CDR3 region has 16 residues. V dropped 3 bases and J dropped 0; count of bases not matched to a gene: 5. Germline-derived CDR1 and CDR2 are SGDLS and YYNGEE. CDR3 coding DNA: TGTGCCAGCAGCGAAGCGGGGGCGCCCTCCTACAATGAGCAGTTCTTC. Its translation: CASSEAGAPSYNEQFF. Combining the CDR3 with reference TRBV9 and TRBJ2-1 gives the whole variable domain DSGVTQTPKHLITATGQRVTLRCSPRSGDLSVYWYQQSLDQGLQFLIQYYNGEERAKGNILERFSAQQFPDLHSELNLSSLELGDSALYFCASSEAGAPSYNEQFFGPGTRLTVL.

V and J are TRBV4-3 and TRBJ2-7; D is possibly TRBD2 (6 bases). Germline-derived CDR1 and CDR2 are LGHNA and YSLEER. V lost 3 bases to trimming and J lost 2 bases, with 17 bases between them. This CDR3 comprises 16 residues. CDR3 sequence: CASSHLPPPGAYEQYF. The CDR3 DNA sequence: TGCGCCAGCAGCCACTTACCTCCGCCGGGGGCCTACGAGCAGTACTTC.

This CDR3 is CAWSVYRTSGGDGETQYF. The CDR3 nucleotides read TGTGCCTGGAGTGTTTATCGGACTAGCGGGGGGGATGGGGAGACCCAGTACTTC. This rearrangement joins TRBV30 to TRBJ2-5; 15 nucleotides agree with TRBD2. Germline V gene sequence: CDR1 GTSNPN, CDR2 SVGIG (reference sequence). The V segment lost 0 bases and the J segment 5 bases; nucleotides outside the gene matches: 10. CDR3 size: 18 residues. Full variable domain (remainder filled in from reference TRBV30 and TRBJ2-5): SQTIHQWPATLVQPVGSPLSLECTVEGTSNPNLYWYRQAAGRGLQLLFYSVGIGQISSEVPQNLSASRPQDRQFILSSKKLLLSDSGFYLCAWSVYRTSGGDGETQYFGPGTRLLVL.

This clone is a singleton in its sample. This chain links TRBV5-1 with TRBJ1-1, with 10 bases fitting TRBD1. V was clipped by 3 bases and J by 4 bases; unmatched bases: 6. CDR3 length: 15 residues. Per the germline V gene, CDR1 is SGHRS and CDR2 is YFSETQ. CDR3 region: CASSSQTGGRTEAFF. CDR3 bases: TGCGCCAGCAGCTCTCAGACAGGGGGCCGCACTGAAGCTTTCTTT.

The chain links TRBV6-1 to TRBJ1-6; D is possibly TRBD1 (6 bases). V was pared by 4 bases and J by 0 bases, with 22 bases between. The CDR3 totals 20 residues. Germline CDR1 MNHNS, CDR2 SASEGT. CDR3 region: CASSVTGYSTKSSYNSPLHF. DNA of the CDR3: TGTGCCAGCAGTGTAACAGGGTACTCCACTAAAAGCTCCTATAATTCACCCCTCCACTTT.

The rearrangement links TRBV10-3 to TRBJ2-5, with 10 nucleotides matching TRBD1. The V gene's germline CDR1 is ENHRY and CDR2 SYGVKD. The J segment lost 5 bases and the V segment lost 6 bases, leaving 6 bases of the junction unmatched. The CDR3 extends over 14 amino acids. CDR3 residues: CAIRPDRGGETQYF. CDR3 bases: TGTGCCATCAGACCGGACAGGGGGGGGGAGACCCAGTACTTC.

The gene calls are TRBV4-2 and TRBJ2-7; 7 bases align to TRBD1. With V trimmed by 0 bases and J by 0 bases, 2 bases remained unmatched. Germline values: CDR1 LGHNA, CDR2 YNFKEQ. There are 15 residues in the CDR3. The CDR3: CASSQEQGDSYEQYF. CDR3 sequence (DNA): TGTGCCAGCAGCCAAGAGCAGGGGGACTCCTACGAGCAGTACTTC.

The chain combines TRBV10-3 with TRBJ2-2; D is perhaps TRBD1 (6 bases). CDR1 is ENHRY and CDR2 is SYGVKD in the germline V gene. The CDR3 totals 16 residues. Between the trimmed V and J ends, which lost 2 bases and 2 bases, there was a span of 12 bases. CDR3 DNA: TGTGCCATCAGTGAGGCAACAGGGACCAACACCGGGGAGCTGTTTTTT. Translation gives CAISEATGTNTGELFF.

This clone is a singleton in its sample. The rearrangement joins TRBV7-2 to TRBJ2-3, with 9 bases identical to TRBD2. CDR1 is SGHTA and CDR2 is FQGNSA in the germline V gene. The CDR3 has 17 residues. V lost 5 bases and J lost 2; bases outside the gene matches: 11. CDR3 nucleotides: TGTGCCAGCAGCACCCATGGGGCGGGGGGGCCCACAGATACGCAGTATTTT. Translated: CASSTHGAGGPTDTQYF.

The chain couples TRBV7-2 to TRBJ2-7, with TRBD2 matching 8 bases. The trim removed 5 bases at V and 4 bases at J, leaving 10 bases unmatched. This CDR3 contains 15 residues. CDR1 is SGHTA and CDR2 is FQGNSA in the germline V gene. The CDR3 protein is CASSLHSGGRYEQYF. The CDR3, as DNA: TGTGCCAGCAGCCTCCACAGCGGGGGACGGTACGAGCAGTACTTC.

The J gene is TRBJ2-7, the V gene TRBV4-3, with 9 nucleotides matching TRBD2. With 1 base clipped from V and 4 bases from J, the junction kept 2 bases outside the gene matches. This CDR3 has 14 residues. The V gene's germline CDR1 is LGHNA and CDR2 YSLEER. The CDR3 DNA is TGCGCCAGCAGCCAAGCTAGCGGGGCGTACGAGCAGTACTTC. Protein: CASSQASGAYEQYF.

V and J are TRBV10-2 and TRBJ2-7; D not certain. Trimming cost V 6 bases and J 4 bases, with 7 bases left between them. Germline CDR1 reads WSHSY; CDR2 reads SAAADI. The CDR3 is 11 residues long. CDR3 in DNA: TGCGCCAGCAGCGCGCAGTACGAGCAGTACTTC. It yields the protein CASSAQYEQYF.

V usage is TRBV7-6 and J usage is TRBJ1-6; 8 bases align to TRBD1. The V segment lost 4 bases and the J segment 9 bases; nucleotides outside the gene matches: 8. There are 15 residues in the CDR3. Germline V gives CDR1 SGHVS, CDR2 FNYEAQ. CDR3 protein: CASSYGQGLSSPLHF. The CDR3 DNA follows: TGTGCCAGCAGCTACGGACAGGGTTTATCTTCACCCCTCCACTTT.

The chain is built from TRBV7-8 and TRBJ1-3; D is unresolved. The CDR3 is 13 residues long. V lost 2 bases and J lost 2, with 4 bases in between. Germline V lookup: CDR1 SGHVS, CDR2 FQNEAQ. CDR3 DNA: TGTGCCAGCAGCTTATATCCTGGAAACACCATATATTTT. Encoded protein: CASSLYPGNTIYF.

The genes are TRBV5-1 and TRBJ2-2; 7 nucleotides agree with TRBD1. Unmatched junction bases numbered 6, after V lost 3 bases and J lost 4 bases. Germline V gives CDR1 SGHRS, CDR2 YFSETQ. This CDR3 comprises 15 residues. This CDR3 is CASSYDRAGTGELFF. The CDR3, as DNA: TGCGCCAGCAGCTACGACAGGGCGGGCACCGGGGAGCTGTTTTTT. Combining the CDR3 with reference TRBV5-1 and TRBJ2-2 gives the whole variable domain KAGVTQTPRYLIKTRGQQVTLSCSPISGHRSVSWYQQTPGQGLQFLFEYFSETQRNKGNFPGRFSGRQFSNSRSEMNVSTLELGDSALYLCASSYDRAGTGELFFGEGSRLTVL.

This sequence joins TRBV7-9 and TRBJ2-5; 10 bases are shared with TRBD2. Germline lookup yields CDR1 SEHNR and CDR2 FQNEAQ (reference sequence). V dropped 5 bases and J dropped 5; count of bases not matched to a gene: 11. The CDR3 is 16 residues long. CDR3 DNA sequence: TGTGCCAGCAGCACCCGCCAGCGGGGGGGCCGGGAGACCCAGTACTTC. Translation: CASSTRQRGGRETQYF.

This clone was counted a few times. This CDR3 is CASSELSGIEKLFF. In DNA, the CDR3 is TGTGCCAGCAGTGAGCTTTCGGGTATTGAAAAACTGTTTTTT. The rearrangement uses TRBV2 and TRBJ1-4; D is ambiguous. The ends were cut back, 3 bases at V and 7 bases at J, with 12 bases in the middle. The CDR3 contains 14 residues. Germline CDR1 is SNHLY and CDR2 is FYNNEI.

The V call is TRBV15, the J call TRBJ2-5, with TRBD2 identical over 9 bases. This CDR3 spans 15 amino acids. Germline values: CDR1 LNHNV, CDR2 YYDKDF (reference sequence). With V trimmed by 3 bases and J by 4 bases, 6 bases remained unmatched. CDR3 nucleotides: TGTGCCACCAGCAGGGATGCGGGGGGGCTAGAGACCCAGTACTTC. The encoded protein is CATSRDAGGLETQYF.

This sequence joins TRBV29-1 and TRBJ1-3, with a weak D call TRBD1 (5 bases). Germline-derived CDR1 and CDR2 are SQVTM and ANQGSEA. The CDR3 has 13 residues. Trimming pared 3 bases from V and 6 bases from J, leaving 12 bases between. CDR3 DNA: TGCAGCGTTGATTGGGGACCTGAAAACACCATATATTTT. Amino acids: CSVDWGPENTIYF.

This chain uses TRBV27 with TRBJ1-5; unclear D gene. The CDR3 loop spans 14 amino acids. Germline lookup yields CDR1 MNHEY and CDR2 SMNVEV (reference sequence). The germline V and J ends were trimmed by 3 bases and 2 bases, with 8 bases remaining between them. The CDR3 sequence: CASSFGFGNQPQHF. The DNA for the CDR3 is TGTGCCAGCAGTTTCGGCTTTGGCAATCAGCCCCAGCATTTT.